The TCR beta chain described here comes from a study of T-cell reconstitution after alpha-beta-depleted transplantation in children. Study findings and constraints: The authors attributed T-cell counts and diversity one year after transplant mostly to newly produced T cells. Several hundred expanded graft clones reportedly were the source of alpha-beta T cells about two months after transplant.

In this sample, this clonotype turned up a few times. Its antigen remains unidentified. Unique molecular identifiers were used in preparing the TCRbeta library. TCRdb reanalysed the PCR reads using MiXCR and keeps one entry per CDR3 protein. The data hold fewer than 750,000 distinct CDR3 sequences, with 25% to 30% observed a single time. V dropped 4 bases and J dropped 5 bases, with 5 bases sitting between them. This CDR3 contains 11 residues. CDR1 is MGHRA, CDR2 YSYEKL, per germline. The sequence was obtained from a boy in the first two years of life with Wiskott-Aldrich syndrome, due to receive a stem cell transplant. Sequencing used PBMCs, obtained before TCRalphabeta/CD19-depleted stem cell transplant. This chain links TRBV4-1 with TRBJ1-1; no definite D call. CDR3 loop: CASSRSTEAFF. The DNA for the CDR3 is TGCGCCAGCAGCCGTAGTACTGAAGCTTTCTTT.